These 31 T cell receptor beta chains were all obtained from the same sample, sequenced in a study of spatial heterogeneity in lung cancer. TCRdb independently ran MiXCR on the 5' RACE reads; one entry per CDR3 protein. The data show about 52,000 distinct CDR3 sequences, around 6.7% seen once. Noted time point: blood at routine non-recurrence follow-up after resection. Unsorted tumor, nontumor lung tissue or cryopreserved PBMC supplied the whole RNA. Sequenced material: PBMCs, taken at follow-up. Receptors were obtained from a female donor with early-stage non-small cell lung cancer.

This clonotype was found many times. The CDR3 reads CASSLQGSSSYNEQFF. The CDR3 DNA follows: TGTGCCAGCAGTTTACAGGGTTCAAGCTCCTACAATGAGCAGTTCTTC. The chain has TRBV27 and TRBJ2-1, with D possibly matching TRBD1 (5 bases). The ends were cut back, 2 bases at V and 0 bases at J, with 11 bases in the middle. The CDR3 covers 16 residues. The germline CDR1 and CDR2 sequences are MNHEY and SMNVEV (reference sequence).

This clonotype was picked up many times. The rearrangement links TRBV7-2 to TRBJ1-5; a weak D match, TRBD1 (5 bases). Trimming removed 4 bases at V and 2 bases at J, with 12 bases between. Germline lookup yields CDR1 SGHTA and CDR2 FQGNSA. CDR3 length: 15 amino acids. CDR3 loop: CASSSGPLGNQPQHF. The CDR3 DNA follows: TGTGCCAGCAGCTCGGGACCCTTAGGCAATCAGCCCCAGCATTTT. Full variable domain (outside the CDR3, taken from reference TRBV7-2 and TRBJ1-5): GAGVSQSPSNKVTEKGKDVELRCDPISGHTALYWYRQSLGQGLEFLIYFQGNSAPDKSGLPSDRFSAERTGGSVSTLTIQRTQQEDSAVYLCASSSGPLGNQPQHFGDGTRLSIL.

This clonotype was detected many times. The chain joins TRBV18 to TRBJ1-6; 7 nucleotides match TRBD1. V trimming: 6 bases; J trimming: 5 bases; junction bases outside the gene matches: 4. The germline gives CDR1 KGHSH, CDR2 LQKENI. The CDR3 covers 14 residues. This chain's CDR3 is CASSPTGNNSPLHF. Here the CDR3 DNA reads TGTGCCAGCTCCCCGACAGGGAATAATTCACCCCTCCACTTT. Variable domain in full (rest from reference TRBV18 and TRBJ1-6): NAGVMQNPRHLVRRRGQEARLRCSPMKGHSHVYWYRQLPEEGLKFMVYLQKENIIDESGMPKERFSAEFPKEGPSILRIQQVVRGDSAAYFCASSPTGNNSPLHFGNGTRLTVT.

The gene calls are TRBV7-2 and TRBJ2-7, with D unclear. CDR3 size: 15 residues. The V and J ends lost 4 bases and 5 bases respectively, with 18 bases between them. Germline V CDR1 and CDR2: SGHTA, FQGNSA. The CDR3 sequence: CASSYDGSRVDEQYF. DNA for the CDR3: TGTGCCAGCAGCTATGACGGATCTCGGGTAGACGAGCAGTACTTC.

This clonotype occurred a few times. This chain joins TRBV19 and TRBJ2-3, with D perhaps TRBD1 or TRBD2 (5 bases each). With 4 bases removed from V and 2 bases from J, the gap between germline ends came to 13 bases. CDR3 length: 15 residues. CDR1 is LNHDA, CDR2 SQIVND, per germline (reference sequence). For the CDR3, the DNA is TGTGCCAGTAGTACCCGAGGGGTCATCACAGATACGCAGTATTTT. It encodes CASSTRGVITDTQYF.

This clonotype was seen only a few times. This rearrangement joins TRBV28 to TRBJ1-4; D unresolved. The CDR3 loop spans 13 amino acids. V was pared by 2 bases and J by 7 bases, with 8 bases between. Germline CDR1 and CDR2: MDHEN and SYDVKM. CDR3 loop: CASSLQLFEKLFF. In nucleotides, the CDR3 is TGTGCCAGCAGTTTACAACTCTTTGAAAAACTGTTTTTT.

This clonotype was seen repeatedly, ten times or more. The CDR3 loop reads CASSLGIAGYTF. The CDR3 DNA is TGTGCCAGCAGCTTAGGGATAGCGGGCTACACCTTC. The chain links TRBV7-2 to TRBJ1-2, with D unclear. The length of the CDR3 is 12 residues. CDR1 and CDR2 from the germline V gene are SGHTA and FQGNSA. With 1 base removed from V and 8 bases from J, the gap between germline ends came to 8 bases. The whole variable domain, filled in from reference TRBV7-2 and TRBJ1-2, reads GAGVSQSPSNKVTEKGKDVELRCDPISGHTALYWYRQSLGQGLEFLIYFQGNSAPDKSGLPSDRFSAERTGGSVSTLTIQRTQQEDSAVYLCASSLGIAGYTFGSGTRLTVV.

As concerns this clonotype: At one end the junction does not follow the germline gene, possibly because of a read error. The V and J genes are TRBV7-8 and TRBJ2-5; D is possibly TRBD2 (6 bases). CDR1 SGHVS and CDR2 FQNEAQ come from the germline V gene. The CDR3 totals 17 residues. The CDR3 is CVSSLVGTSSFQETQYF. The CDR3 DNA is TGTGTCAGCAGCTTAGTCGGAACTAGCTCGTTCCAAGAGACCCAGTACTTC.

The chain couples TRBV5-1 to TRBJ1-5; 10 bases align to TRBD1. The length of the CDR3 is 17 residues. Looked up from germline, CDR1 is SGHRS and CDR2 is YFSETQ. Germline trimming cut 3 bases from V and 7 bases from J; bases unmatched to any gene: 13. The DNA for the CDR3 is TGCGCCAGCAGCTATAAATCGGGACAGGGGTATGGGCAGCCCCAGCATTTT. Its protein product is CASSYKSGQGYGQPQHF.

This clonotype was counted many times. The chain carries TRBV28 and TRBJ1-6, with 8 bases identical to TRBD1. CDR1 and CDR2 from the germline V gene are MDHEN and SYDVKM. The CDR3 covers 14 residues. The V and J ends lost 7 bases and 6 bases, in that order; junction bases with no gene match: 5. CDR3 protein: CASILDRVNSPLHF. CDR3 coding DNA: TGTGCCAGCATCCTGGACAGGGTTAATTCACCCCTCCACTTT.

The V and J genes are TRBV7-9 and TRBJ1-2; tentative D call: TRBD1 (6 bases). CDR3 length: 14 residues. With 4 bases removed from V and 5 bases from J, the gap between germline ends came to 14 bases. The V gene's germline CDR1 is SEHNR and CDR2 FQNEAQ (reference sequence). The CDR3, as DNA: TGTGCCAGCAGCTCAACAGGGAGGGAGTATGGCTACACCTTC. Its translation is CASSSTGREYGYTF. The whole variable domain, filled in from reference TRBV7-9 and TRBJ1-2, reads DTGVSQNPRHKITKRGQNVTFRCDPISEHNRLYWYRQTLGQGPEFLTYFQNEAQLEKSRLLSDRFSAERPKGSFSTLEIQRTEQGDSAMYLCASSSTGREYGYTFGSGTRLTVV.

This clonotype was counted ten times or more. The chain employs TRBV6-2 or TRBV6-3 and TRBJ2-1, with a possible D match to TRBD2 (6 bases). Germline V gives CDR1 MNHEY, CDR2 SVGEGT. V was pared by 7 bases and J by 4 bases, with 14 bases between. CDR3 size: 14 residues. CDR3 amino acids: CASTQLGGYNEQFF. The CDR3 nucleotides read TGTGCCAGCACCCAACTCGGGGGATACAATGAGCAGTTCTTC.

This clonotype appeared many times. V is TRBV7-2 and J is TRBJ1-6; 9 bases align to TRBD1. V lost 5 bases and J lost 4; bases outside the gene matches: 3. Germline CDR1 reads SGHTA; CDR2 reads FQGNSA. The CDR3 totals 15 residues. CDR3 residues: CASSTGGTYNSPLHF. CDR3 sequence (DNA): TGTGCCAGCAGCACAGGGGGCACGTATAATTCACCCCTCCACTTT.

This clonotype has a count of ten or more. The rearrangement links TRBV11-2 to TRBJ2-3; 11 bases line up with TRBD2. The CDR3 runs 15 residues. The V and J ends lost 4 bases and 5 bases, in that order; junction bases with no gene match: 5. Germline CDR1 SGHAT, CDR2 FQNNGV. The CDR3: CASSSLTSGGDTQYF. DNA for the CDR3: TGTGCCAGCAGCTCGCTCACTAGCGGGGGAGATACGCAGTATTTT.

The sample holds many counts of this clonotype. This chain uses TRBV2 with TRBJ2-5; possibly TRBD1 or TRBD2 for D (5 bases each). Germline V gives CDR1 SNHLY, CDR2 FYNNEI. The CDR3 has 14 residues. Trimming pared 5 bases from V and 4 bases from J, leaving 14 bases between. This CDR3 reads CASSHRGARETQYF. The CDR3 DNA is TGTGCCAGCAGTCATCGAGGGGCCCGAGAGACCCAGTACTTC.

This clonotype was counted between two and nine times. V usage is TRBV3-1 and J usage is TRBJ2-5, with D maybe TRBD2 (6 bases). The CDR3 consists of 18 residues. With 4 bases removed from V and 5 bases from J, the gap between germline ends came to 26 bases. Germline lookup yields CDR1 LGHDT and CDR2 YNNKEL (reference sequence). CDR3 bases: TGTGCCAGCAGCCTTCAGTATTTCCGGACTATAAGATCGGAGACCCAGTACTTC. This codes for CASSLQYFRTIRSETQYF.

This clonotype was found many times. The V gene is TRBV5-6, the J gene TRBJ1-2; 8 nucleotides agree with TRBD1. The junction had 6 bases not matched to a gene; V was cut back by 3 bases and J by 2 bases. This CDR3 has 15 residues. Germline CDR1 SGHDT, CDR2 YYEEEE. The CDR3 loop reads CASSSTGARNYGYTF. As DNA, the CDR3 is TGTGCCAGCAGCTCGACAGGGGCCCGAAACTATGGCTACACCTTC. Together with reference TRBV5-6 and TRBJ1-2, the CDR3 gives the full variable domain: DAGVTQSPTHLIKTRGQQVTLRCSPKSGHDTVSWYQQALGQGPQFIFQYYEEEERQRGNFPDRFSGHQFPNYSSELNVNALLLGDSALYLCASSSTGARNYGYTFGSGTRLTVV.

This clonotype was detected many times. The chain links TRBV7-2 to TRBJ2-2, with 8 nucleotides matching TRBD1. Unmatched junction bases numbered 4, after V lost 5 bases and J lost 2 bases. This CDR3 spans 15 amino acids. Germline V gene sequence: CDR1 SGHTA, CDR2 FQGNSA. The CDR3 sequence: CASSRDRRNTGELFF. The CDR3 nucleotides are TGTGCCAGCAGCCGGGACAGGAGAAACACCGGGGAGCTGTTTTTT.

This clonotype occurred many times. The CDR3 sequence: CASSTDRNYGYTF. CDR3 nucleotides: TGTGCCAGCAGTACGGACAGGAACTATGGCTACACCTTC. V gene TRBV2 combines with J gene TRBJ1-2; 7 nucleotides align to TRBD1. CDR3 length equals 13 residues. The trim removed 5 bases at V and 2 bases at J, leaving 2 bases unmatched. Germline lookup yields CDR1 SNHLY and CDR2 FYNNEI.

This clonotype came up many times. DNA for the CDR3: TGTGCCAGCACCAGGGGACTAGCCGTGGGAGATACGCAGTATTTT. The encoded protein is CASTRGLAVGDTQYF. The chain is built from TRBV28 and TRBJ2-3; 9 nucleotides agree with TRBD2. This CDR3 is built from 15 residues. V lost 7 bases and J lost 5; bases outside the gene matches: 10. Germline CDR1 and CDR2: MDHEN and SYDVKM.

Many counts were recorded for this clonotype. The CDR3 bases are TGCGCCAGCAGTGATCCCCGACCGATGCAAGAGACCCAGTACTTC. This translates into CASSDPRPMQETQYF. The genes are TRBV10-2 and TRBJ2-5; D is unclear. V lost 3 bases to trimming and J lost 2 bases, with 13 bases between them. The germline CDR1 and CDR2 sequences are WSHSY and SAAADI. CDR3 size: 15 residues.

This clonotype was counted at least ten times. The rearrangement links TRBV18 to TRBJ1-1, with a tentative D call TRBD1 (5 bases). The CDR3 length is 13 residues. V was clipped by 3 bases and J by 1 base, with 6 bases between them. From germline, CDR1 is KGHSH and CDR2 LQKENI. The CDR3 spells CASSPQGNTEAFF. The CDR3 bases are TGTGCCAGCTCACCTCAGGGGAACACTGAAGCTTTCTTT.

This clonotype was recorded many times. The chain has TRBV7-7 and TRBJ2-2; TRBD2 aligns across 10 bases. The V gene end was trimmed by 5 bases and the J gene end by 7 bases; junction bases not matched to a gene: 13. The CDR3 is 17 amino acids. Per germline, CDR1 SSHAT and CDR2 FNYEAQ (reference sequence). The CDR3, as DNA: TGTGCCAGCAGCGAAGGCCCAGCGGGGGGGCTGGACGGGGAGCTGTTTTTT. Encoded protein: CASSEGPAGGLDGELFF.

This clonotype appeared a single time. The chain uses TRBV4-2 and TRBJ2-1, with D hard to call. Germline V lookup: CDR1 LGHNA, CDR2 YNFKEQ. Trimming pared 0 bases from V and 8 bases from J, leaving 11 bases between. The length of the CDR3 is 14 residues. Here the CDR3 reads CASSQDAIVDEQFF. The CDR3 region has the DNA TGTGCCAGCAGCCAAGACGCCATAGTCGATGAGCAGTTCTTC.

Many counts were recorded for this clonotype. CDR3 residues: CASSPGLPPSDTQYF. The CDR3 bases are TGTGCCAGCTCACCCGGACTGCCCCCGTCAGATACGCAGTATTTT. The chain employs TRBV18 and TRBJ2-3; tentative D call: TRBD2 (5 bases). The CDR3 runs 15 residues. V shed 3 bases and J shed 4 bases, with 14 bases lying between them. Germline V gene lookup returns CDR1 KGHSH and CDR2 LQKENI.

This clonotype was detected a few times. The chain recombines TRBV7-2 with TRBJ2-5; either TRBD1 or TRBD2 may supply D (6 bases each). Deletions cut 8 bases from V and 9 bases from J, with 19 bases between. This CDR3 has 13 residues. Germline V CDR1 and CDR2: SGHTA, FQGNSA. The CDR3 sequence is CASESGPGGPQYF. In nucleotides, the CDR3 is TGTGCCAGCGAATCTGGCCCCGGGGGCCCCCAGTACTTC.

The chain joins TRBV29-1 to TRBJ1-1; D call uncertain. The ends were cut back, 1 base at V and 2 bases at J, with 8 bases in the middle. The CDR3 is 13 residues long. The germline CDR1 and CDR2 sequences are SQVTM and ANQGSEA. The CDR3 sequence is CSVEVQANTEAFF. The DNA of the CDR3 is TGCAGCGTTGAAGTTCAGGCAAACACTGAAGCTTTCTTT.

Concerning this clonotype itself: This may arise from a read error, as a much more abundant clone is one base away. V usage is TRBV3-1 and J usage is TRBJ1-1, with 8 bases fitting TRBD1. Germline loops: CDR1 LGHDT, CDR2 YNNKEL (reference sequence). This CDR3 contains 15 residues. Trimming at V came to 4 bases and at J to 4 bases, leaving 8 bases not matched to a gene. The DNA of the CDR3 is TGTGCCAGCAGCCCCCGGACAGGGAGGGGCACTGAAGCTTTCTTT. Encoded protein: CASSPRTGRGTEAFF. Looking up the rest from reference TRBV3-1 and TRBJ1-1 gives the full variable domain: DTAVSQTPKYLVTQMGNDKSIKCEQNLGHDTMYWYKQDSKKFLKIMFSYNNKELIINETVPNRFSPKSPDKAHLNLHINSLELGDSAVYFCASSPRTGRGTEAFFGQGTRLTVV.

This chain connects TRBV11-2 to TRBJ2-1, with D possibly matching TRBD2 (5 bases). From germline, CDR1 is SGHAT and CDR2 FQNNGV. This CDR3 comprises 14 residues. V gave up 3 bases and J gave up 4 bases, with 10 bases separating them. CDR3: CASSLDSSYNEQFF. For the CDR3, the DNA is TGTGCCAGCAGCTTGGACTCTTCTTACAATGAGCAGTTCTTC.

At least ten counts were recorded for this clonotype. V usage is TRBV15 and J usage is TRBJ2-2; D is undetermined. Germline V gene sequence: CDR1 LNHNV, CDR2 YYDKDF (reference sequence). This CDR3 spans 11 amino acids. V was trimmed by 8 bases and J by 3 bases, leaving 4 bases between them. The CDR3 sequence: CATEDTGELFF. As DNA, the CDR3 is TGTGCCACCGAGGACACCGGGGAGCTGTTTTTT.

This clonotype has a count of ten or more. V gene TRBV11-1 combines with J gene TRBJ2-3, with TRBD1 matching 7 bases. CDR3 length: 15 amino acids. J gave up 4 bases and V 4 bases, and 8 bases lay outside the gene matches. Looked up from germline, CDR1 is SGHAT and CDR2 is FQDESV (reference sequence). This chain's CDR3 is CASSSTGIVADTQYF. CDR3 bases: TGTGCCAGCAGCTCGACAGGGATTGTGGCAGATACGCAGTATTTT.